This TCR beta chain was identified during a study of early T cells in non-severe SARS-CoV-2 infection. Turning to the study itself: Bulk RNA taken from unsorted whole blood was sequenced, leaving chains unpaired.

The CDR3 is made up of 15 amino acids. V lost 5 bases, J lost 6 bases, and 11 bases stayed unmatched. Germline V gene sequence: CDR1 LNHNV, CDR2 YYDKDF (reference sequence). Tagging with unique molecular identifiers was applied to individual cDNA molecules. TCRdb analysed the 5' RACE reads with MiXCR anew, one entry per CDR3 protein. This sample has roughly 61,000 distinct CDR3 sequences, with 11% found just once. The chain couples TRBV15 to TRBJ2-3; 7 nucleotides agree with TRBD1. Material: whole blood. The receptor was isolated from an adult who was a healthcare worker with PCR-confirmed SARS-CoV-2 infection or an uninfected control (not recorded which). For the CDR3, the DNA is TGTGCCACCAGCCCTCCGACAGGGTTCTGGGATACGCAGTATTTT. The encoded protein is CATSPPTGFWDTQYF.